The source of this T cell receptor (beta chain) is a study of OX40 agonist ivuxolimab in advanced cancers. As for the study in general: Hepatocellular carcinoma, melanoma, renal cell or head and neck cancer affected the dose-escalation patients.

CDR3 length: 16 residues. After removal of 3 bases from V and 5 bases from J, the junction contained 12 bases not matched to a gene. From germline, CDR1 is SGDLS and CDR2 YYNGEE. TCRdb's table, derived via immunoSEQ multiplex PCR, lists solely in-frame clones and lacks some. The data hold under 30,000 clones, with 80% to 85% observed a single time. This chain joins TRBV9 and TRBJ1-2, with 8 bases that match TRBD1. This receptor was taken from an adult with an advanced solid tumor such as melanoma, head and neck, liver or kidney cancer. The input for sequencing was CD4+ or CD8+ T cells sorted from blood, taken in a trial of the OX40 agonist ivuxolimab. Here the CDR3 reads CASSGTGTPKPYGYTF. The CDR3 nucleotides are TGTGCCAGCAGCGGGACAGGGACTCCTAAACCTTATGGCTACACCTTC.